The 19 T cell receptor beta chains below were found in one sample sequenced in a study of radiotherapy plus CTLA-4 blockade in lung cancer. Assay used: immunoSEQ multiplex PCR; TCRdb lists only in-frame clones, some missing. The sample carries tens of thousands of clones, 60% to 85% recorded once. The specimen comprised peripheral blood, sampled from a patient treated with radiotherapy plus ipilimumab. These receptors came from a human donor with non-small cell lung cancer who had a partial response to radiotherapy plus ipilimumab. Some clones in this sample may be carry-over from other donors' samples.

V gene TRBV7-2 combines with J gene TRBJ2-7; 8 nucleotides match TRBD2. CDR1 SGHTA and CDR2 FQGNSA come from the germline V gene. CDR3 length: 15 residues. Trimming cost V 5 bases and J 6 bases; bases outside gene matches: 12. The CDR3 DNA is TGTGCCAGCAGCCCGTTGACGGGAGGGCCGGTCGAGCAGTACTTC. This codes for CASSPLTGGPVEQYF.

The rearrangement joins TRBV5-6 to TRBJ1-3, with D perhaps matching TRBD1 (6 bases). The V and J ends lost 4 bases and 2 bases respectively, with 13 bases between them. Looked up from germline, CDR1 is SGHDT and CDR2 is YYEEEE. The CDR3 covers 15 residues. This CDR3 reads CASSPLGAAGNTIYF. CDR3 nucleotides: TGTGCCAGCAGCCCTCTGGGGGCTGCTGGAAACACCATATATTTT.

The chain is built from TRBV2 and TRBJ2-7, with D possibly being TRBD1 (5 bases). Germline lookup yields CDR1 SNHLY and CDR2 FYNNEI. The V end lost 6 bases, the J end lost 7 bases, and 13 bases lay between the germline ends. This CDR3 is built from 12 residues. The CDR3 bases are TGTGCCAGCAGACCGACAGAACGAGAGCAGTACTTC. Protein: CASRPTEREQYF. Full variable domain (missing parts from reference TRBV2 and TRBJ2-7): EPEVTQTPSHQVTQMGQEVILRCVPISNHLYFYWYRQILGQKVEFLVSFYNNEISEKSEIFDDQFSVERPDGSNFTLKIRSTKLEDSAMYFCASRPTEREQYFGPGTRLTVT.

This clone was seen a few times. J is TRBJ1-4 and V is TRBV18, with TRBD1 matching over 8 bases. This CDR3 region has 13 residues. Germline V gene lookup returns CDR1 KGHSH and CDR2 LQKENI. V lost 4 bases to trimming and J lost 7 bases; unmatched junction nucleotides: 2. The DNA for the CDR3 is TGTGCCAGCTCACTACAGGGGGGTGAAAAACTGTTTTTT. This sequence encodes CASSLQGGEKLFF.

This clone has a single count. The junction departs from germline at one end; a sequencing error may be responsible. Other DNA sequences in this specimen translate into the identical CDR3. The V gene is TRBV12-5, the J gene TRBJ1-5; D perhaps matches TRBD1 (5 bases). The CDR3 extends over 17 amino acids. Germline V gene sequence: CDR1 LGHNT, CDR2 FRNRAP. The CDR3 here is CASGLTPRDSTNQPQHF. The DNA for the CDR3 is TGTGCTAGTGGTTTGACCCCTCGGGACTCAACTAATCAGCCTCAGCATTTT.

V is TRBV7-3 and J is TRBJ1-2, with unresolved D. The CDR3 extends over 14 amino acids. Germline-derived CDR1 and CDR2 are SGHTA and FQGTGA. Trimming removed 2 bases from V and 0 bases from J, with 7 bases in between. The CDR3 loop reads CASSLDLANYGYTF. In DNA form, the CDR3 reads TGTGCCAGCAGCTTAGATTTAGCTAACTATGGCTACACCTTC.

V and J are TRBV19 and TRBJ2-7; 7 bases agree with TRBD1. V lost 4 bases, J lost 4 bases, and 7 bases stayed unmatched. The CDR3 runs 14 residues. The germline gives CDR1 LNHDA, CDR2 SQIVND (reference sequence). This chain's CDR3 is CASSTRTGDYEQYF. Written as DNA, the CDR3 is TGTGCCAGTAGTACGCGGACAGGCGATTACGAGCAGTACTTC.

V and J are TRBV7-2 and TRBJ2-1; D possibly corresponds to TRBD2 (5 bases). The length of the CDR3 is 14 residues. Trimming left V 5 bases short and J 2 bases short, with 10 bases between. Germline lookup yields CDR1 SGHTA and CDR2 FQGNSA. The CDR3 nucleotides read TGTGCCAGCAGCCCGCGACTACCCTACAATGAGCAGTTCTTC. This codes for CASSPRLPYNEQFF.

This CDR3 reads CASTRGVRDRGDEQYF. As DNA, the CDR3 is TGTGCCTCAACTCGAGGGGTCCGGGACAGGGGTGACGAGCAGTACTTC. This chain links TRBV9 with TRBJ2-7, with 10 positions matching TRBD1. V shed 10 bases, J shed 5 bases, and the junction held 18 bases outside the gene matches. Germline assignment: CDR1 SGDLS and CDR2 YYNGEE. This CDR3 contains 16 residues.

This clone was seen only a few times. The CDR3 bases are TGTGCCAGCAGTGGGGGGACAGCGGAGCGTGAAGCTTTCTTT. It yields the protein CASSGGTAEREAFF. The chain joins TRBV6-1 to TRBJ1-1; 7 nucleotides line up with TRBD1. Germline V gives CDR1 MNHNS, CDR2 SASEGT. V trimming: 4 bases; J trimming: 7 bases; junction bases outside the gene matches: 9. The CDR3 contains 14 residues.

This clone turned up a few times. The rearrangement uses TRBV18 and TRBJ1-5; D is unclear. The CDR3 totals 14 residues. Per germline, CDR1 KGHSH and CDR2 LQKENI. Deletions cut 5 bases from V and 0 bases from J, with 8 bases between. The CDR3 spells CASSSTNSNQPQHF. CDR3 DNA sequence: TGTGCCAGCTCATCCACAAATAGCAATCAGCCCCAGCATTTT.

The rearrangement uses TRBV16 and TRBJ2-7; 8 bases match TRBD2. The J segment lost 1 base and the V segment lost 2 bases, leaving 7 bases of the junction unmatched. Germline V gene sequence: CDR1 KGHSY, CDR2 FQNENV. The CDR3 covers 16 residues. CDR3 loop: CASSQILIAGSYEQYF. In DNA, the CDR3 is TGTGCCAGCAGCCAAATCCTAATAGCGGGATCCTACGAGCAGTACTTC.

The chain has TRBV28 and TRBJ1-4; a weak D match, TRBD1 (6 bases). Germline values: CDR1 MDHEN, CDR2 SYDVKM. The CDR3 covers 13 residues. Trimming left V 8 bases short and J 6 bases short, with 13 bases between. CDR3 coding DNA: TGTGCCAGCGGGGGGGCAAGCGATGAAAAACTGTTTTTT. Amino acids: CASGGASDEKLFF. The full variable domain, completed using reference TRBV28 and TRBJ1-4, is DVKVTQSSRYLVKRTGEKVFLECVQDMDHENMFWYRQDPGLGLRLIYFSYDVKMKEKGDIPEGYSVSREKKERFSLILESASTNQTSMYLCASGGASDEKLFFGSGTQLSVL.

The DNA of the CDR3 is TGTGCCAGCAGCCTTAGCGGGGGGGCGCGTGAGCAGTTCTTC. Protein product: CASSLSGGAREQFF. This sequence joins TRBV7-2 and TRBJ2-1; 11 nucleotides align to TRBD2. Germline-derived CDR1 and CDR2 are SGHTA and FQGNSA. The CDR3 covers 14 residues. V gave up 5 bases and J gave up 9 bases; unmatched junction bases: 6.

This clone was counted a few times. The J gene is TRBJ1-5, the V gene TRBV19; D might be TRBD1 (6 bases). V lost 7 bases to trimming and J lost 0 bases, with 13 bases between them. This CDR3 contains 15 residues. Germline CDR1 LNHDA, CDR2 SQIVND (reference sequence). The CDR3 DNA is TGTGCCAGTATGGGGGGGGCGGGTAGCAATCAGCCCCAGCATTTT. It codes for CASMGGAGSNQPQHF.

The chain uses TRBV2 and TRBJ2-3; D not certain. V was cut by 4 bases and J by 6 bases, with 8 bases left in between. This CDR3 has 12 amino acids. CDR1 is SNHLY, CDR2 FYNNEI, per germline. CDR3 protein: CASSAQFDTQYF. CDR3 coding DNA: TGTGCCAGCAGTGCCCAATTTGATACGCAGTATTTT.

The chain links TRBV6-5 to TRBJ2-5; TRBD2 agrees at 7 bases. The trim removed 6 bases at V and 11 bases at J, leaving 15 bases unmatched. This CDR3 has 14 amino acids. Germline-derived CDR1 and CDR2 are MNHEY and SVGAGI. The CDR3 region has the DNA TGTGCCAGCAGCTTGTTGGCTAGCGGCTACGTGCAGTACTTC. Protein sequence: CASSLLASGYVQYF.

The chain couples TRBV7-3 to TRBJ1-6; 9 nucleotides agree with TRBD1. The germline gives CDR1 SGHTA, CDR2 FQGTGA. The V segment lost 6 bases and the J segment 6 bases; nucleotides outside the gene matches: 9. CDR3 length: 16 residues. The CDR3 region has the DNA TGTGCCAGCAGTTCAGGAAACAGGGGGCCTAATTCACCCCTCCACTTT. Its protein is CASSSGNRGPNSPLHF.

The chain joins TRBV11-2 to TRBJ1-4, with a possible D match to TRBD1 (6 bases). The CDR3 has 14 amino acids. CDR1 SGHAT and CDR2 FQNNGV come from the germline V gene. V gave up 8 bases and J gave up 4 bases, with 14 bases separating them. Here the CDR3 reads CASSRQALNEKLFF. The CDR3 DNA reads TGTGCCAGCTCCCGACAGGCCCTTAATGAAAAACTGTTTTTT. Combining the CDR3 with reference TRBV11-2 and TRBJ1-4 gives the whole variable domain EAGVAQSPRYKIIEKRQSVAFWCNPISGHATLYWYQQILGQGPKLLIQFQNNGVVDDSQLPKDRFSAERLKGVDSTLKIQPAKLEDSAVYLCASSRQALNEKLFFGSGTQLSVL.